The entry below gives a single T cell receptor beta chain sequence along with its context. Profiled with immunoSEQ multiplex PCR; TCRdb holds only in-frame clones, not every one. The table lists 300,000 to 400,000 clones, 85% to 90% of them singletons. These data belong to a study of blood T cell repertoires in COVID-19. Background on the study: Sources were T cells, B-cell-depleted T cells, or PBMCs; the material itself was cDNA or gDNA.

The CDR3 is 12 amino acids. Germline V gives CDR1 SNHLY, CDR2 FYNNEI. V shed 8 bases and J shed 7 bases, with 12 bases lying between them. Sequencing input: peripheral blood. The chain is built from TRBV2 and TRBJ2-1; perhaps TRBD2 as D (5 bases). The origin of this receptor is a human donor in a cohort sampled during active COVID-19. As DNA, the CDR3 is TGTGCCAGCCTAAAAGCGGAAAATGAGCAGTTCTTC. As protein: CASLKAENEQFF. The full variable domain, its missing parts supplied by reference TRBV2 and TRBJ2-1, is EPEVTQTPSHQVTQMGQEVILRCVPISNHLYFYWYRQILGQKVEFLVSFYNNEISEKSEIFDDQFSVERPDGSNFTLKIRSTKLEDSAMYFCASLKAENEQFFGPGTRLTVL.